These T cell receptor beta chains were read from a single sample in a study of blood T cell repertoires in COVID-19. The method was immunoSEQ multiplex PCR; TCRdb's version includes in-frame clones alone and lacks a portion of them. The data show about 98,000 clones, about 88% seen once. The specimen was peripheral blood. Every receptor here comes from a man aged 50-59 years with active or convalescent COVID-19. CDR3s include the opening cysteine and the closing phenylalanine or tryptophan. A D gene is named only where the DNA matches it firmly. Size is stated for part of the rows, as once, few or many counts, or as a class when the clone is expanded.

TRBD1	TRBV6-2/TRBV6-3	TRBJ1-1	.	CASSYRQTGDAFF	TGTGCCAGCAGTTACAGGCAAACAGGGGATGCTTTCTTT
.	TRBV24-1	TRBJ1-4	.	CATRILSDEMKGGGCPNEKLFF	TGTGCCACCAGGATTCTCAGTGATGAGATGAAGGGGGGGGGCTGCCCTAATGAAAAACTGTTTTTT
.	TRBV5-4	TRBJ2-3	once	CASSLAGSQTTDTQYF	TGTGCCAGCAGCTTGGCCGGGTCACAAACCACAGATACGCAGTATTTT
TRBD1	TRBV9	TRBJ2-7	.	CASSVVGDRGGEQYF	TGTGCCAGCAGCGTAGTCGGGGACAGGGGCGGCGAGCAGTACTTC
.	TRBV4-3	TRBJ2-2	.	CASSQSHGGDTGELFF	TGCGCCAGCAGCCAGTCACACGGGGGAGACACCGGGGAGCTGTTTTTT
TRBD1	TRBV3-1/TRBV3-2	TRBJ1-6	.	CASSQPGQGYNSPLHF	TGTGCCAGCAGCCAACCGGGACAGGGATATAATTCACCCCTCCACTTT
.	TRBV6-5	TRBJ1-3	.	CASSLVAGAGNTIYF	TGTGCCAGCAGCCTCGTTGCGGGGGCTGGAAACACCATATATTTT
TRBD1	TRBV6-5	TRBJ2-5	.	CASSLQGASEETQYF	TGTGCCAGCAGTTTACAGGGGGCGTCTGAAGAGACCCAGTACTTC
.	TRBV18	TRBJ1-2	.	CASSPTVSNYGYTF	TGTGCCAGCTCACCGACAGTATCTAACTATGGCTACACCTTC
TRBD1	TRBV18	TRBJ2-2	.	CASSTGGPTGELFF	TGTGCCAGCTCAACAGGGGGTCCTACCGGGGAGCTGTTTTTT
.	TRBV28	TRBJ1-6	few	CASSYTGNRDSPLHF	TGTGCCAGCAGTTACACCGGTAACAGGGATTCACCCCTCCACTTT
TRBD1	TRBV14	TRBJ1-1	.	CASSLQGRLTEAFF	TGTGCCAGCAGCCTACAGGGGAGGCTCACTGAAGCTTTCTTT
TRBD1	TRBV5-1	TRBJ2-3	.	CASSLTGQGSTDTQYF	TGCGCCAGCAGCTTGACGGGACAGGGCAGCACAGATACGCAGTATTTT
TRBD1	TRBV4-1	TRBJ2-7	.	CASSQSTGQQYF	TGCGCCAGCAGCCAATCGACAGGGCAGCAGTACTTC
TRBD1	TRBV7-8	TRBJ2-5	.	CASSFGQGQETQYF	TGTGCCAGCAGCTTCGGACAGGGCCAAGAGACCCAGTACTTC
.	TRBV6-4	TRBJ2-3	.	CASSPGLSTDTQYF	TGTGCCAGCAGCCCGGGACTGAGCACAGATACGCAGTATTTT
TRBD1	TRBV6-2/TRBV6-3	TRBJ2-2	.	CASSISTGHGELFF	TGTGCCAGCAGTATTTCGACAGGGCACGGGGAGCTGTTTTTT
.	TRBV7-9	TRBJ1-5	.	CASSRLDNSNQPQHF	TGTGCCAGCAGCCGATTGGACAATAGCAATCAGCCCCAGCATTTT
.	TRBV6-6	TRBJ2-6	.	CASSPWSGTASSGANVLTF	TGTGCCAGCAGTCCTTGGTCCGGGACTGCCTCCTCTGGGGCCAACGTCCTGACTTTC
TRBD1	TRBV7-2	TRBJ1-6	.	CASSLRGGASSPLHF	TGTGCCAGCAGCTTAAGAGGGGGCGCTTCTTCACCCCTCCACTTT
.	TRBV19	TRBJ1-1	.	CASSTDTLNTEAFF	TGTGCCAGTAGTACGGACACTTTGAACACTGAAGCTTTCTTT
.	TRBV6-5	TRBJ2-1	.	CASRAFSDNEQFF	TGTGCCAGCAGAGCCTTCAGCGACAATGAGCAGTTCTTC
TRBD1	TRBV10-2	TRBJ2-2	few	CASSRQGTDTGELFF	TGCGCCAGCAGTCGACAGGGAACGGACACCGGGGAGCTGTTTTTT
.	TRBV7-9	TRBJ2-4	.	CAGAALAKNIQYF	TGTGCCGGAGCGGCTCTAGCCAAAAACATTCAGTACTTC
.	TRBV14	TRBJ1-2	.	CASSQGLWAYGYTF	TGTGCCAGCAGCCAGGGCCTATGGGCCTATGGCTACACCTTC
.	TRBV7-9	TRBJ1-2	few	CASSLTANYGYTF	TGTGCCAGCAGCCTTACAGCAAACTATGGCTACACCTTC
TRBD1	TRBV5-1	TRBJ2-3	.	CASSPGGPTDTQYF	TGCGCCAGCAGCCCAGGGGGCCCCACAGATACGCAGTATTTT
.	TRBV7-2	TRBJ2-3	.	CASSPGLSTDTQYF	TGTGCCAGCAGCCCGGGACTTAGCACAGATACGCAGTATTTT